These 10 T cell receptor beta chains were all obtained from the same sample, sequenced in a study of cytomegalovirus exposure and HLA in healthy donors. Primers included in the PCR were 60 Vbeta and 13 Jbeta primers. Profiling relied on immunoSEQ multiplex PCR, and the TCRdb table lists in-frame clones only, not all of them. Seen in this sample are tens of thousands of clones; the ten most common clones hold about 12%. Sequencing was performed on PBMCs. The receptors stem from a woman in her thirties in good health and CMV-seropositive.

The chain combines TRBV29-1 with TRBJ2-7, with TRBD2 matching 9 bases. The V gene end was trimmed by 1 base and the J gene end by 3 bases; junction bases not matched to a gene: 4. This CDR3 region has 14 residues. Looked up from germline, CDR1 is SQVTM and CDR2 is ANQGSEA. The CDR3 DNA follows: TGCAGCGTTGAAGTGAGAGCGGGAGGCTACGAGCAGTACTTC. This encodes CSVEVRAGGYEQYF.

The V gene is TRBV14, the J gene TRBJ1-2; D remains unclear. This CDR3 has 15 residues. V was clipped by 5 bases and J by 4 bases, with 17 bases between them. CDR1 and CDR2 (germline): SGHDN, FVKESK. DNA of the CDR3: TGTGCCAGCAGCAGCCCTCAGTACGGGATCTATGGCTACACCTTC. It codes for CASSSPQYGIYGYTF.

The rearrangement joins TRBV10-3 to TRBJ1-2; D unresolved. The V gene lost 0 bases and the J gene lost 8 bases, with 10 bases spanning the gap. The CDR3 is 13 amino acids. Germline CDR1 reads ENHRY; CDR2 reads SYGVKD. In DNA form, the CDR3 reads TGTGCCATCAGTGAGTCGGTTGCGTACGGCTACACCTTC. Translation gives CAISESVAYGYTF.

The chain combines TRBV28 with TRBJ1-5, with 8 bases lining up with TRBD1. CDR1 is MDHEN, CDR2 SYDVKM, per germline. This CDR3 region has 15 residues. V lost 6 bases, J lost 6 bases, and 10 bases stayed unmatched. CDR3 amino acids: CASRSGQGDTQPQHF. CDR3 DNA: TGTGCCAGCAGGAGCGGACAGGGCGATACTCAGCCCCAGCATTTT.

The V call is TRBV28, the J call TRBJ1-2; TRBD1 matches at 12 bases. J was trimmed by 1 base and V by 6 bases; bases with no gene match: 12. There are 18 residues in the CDR3. Germline V CDR1 and CDR2: MDHEN, SYDVKM. The CDR3: CASSPNRDRGPVNYGYTF. The CDR3 coding sequence is TGTGCCAGCAGCCCAAACAGGGACAGGGGGCCCGTTAACTATGGCTACACCTTC.

The chain has TRBV5-6 and TRBJ2-7; no firm D call. The V gene lost 0 bases and the J gene lost 6 bases, with 4 bases spanning the gap. Germline-derived CDR1 and CDR2 are SGHDT and YYEEEE. This CDR3 has 11 amino acids. The CDR3 loop is CASSLESEQYF. In nucleotides, the CDR3 is TGTGCCAGCAGCTTGGAGAGCGAGCAGTACTTC.

This chain links TRBV2 with TRBJ2-7; D may be TRBD1 (5 bases). Trimming shortened V by 7 bases and J by 3 bases, and 13 bases separated the two germline ends. This CDR3 is built from 13 residues. In germline, CDR1 is SNHLY, CDR2 FYNNEI. CDR3 amino acids: CASNGQGNYEQYF. In DNA form, the CDR3 reads TGTGCCAGCAATGGACAAGGAAACTACGAGCAGTACTTC.

The rearrangement uses TRBV19 and TRBJ1-5; D possibly corresponds to TRBD1 (6 bases). Germline V gene sequence: CDR1 LNHDA, CDR2 SQIVND (reference sequence). Trimming stripped 10 bases from V and 2 bases from J, with 9 bases between. CDR3 size: 12 residues. The CDR3 bases are TGTGCCACCCGACAGGGCAATCAGCCCCAGCATTTT. Translated: CATRQGNQPQHF. The complete variable domain, with remaining parts taken from reference TRBV19 and TRBJ1-5, reads DGGITQSPKYLFRKEGQNVTLSCEQNLNHDAMYWYRQDPGQGLRLIYYSQIVNDFQKGDIAEGYSVSREKKESFPLTVTSAQKNPTAFYLCATRQGNQPQHFGDGTRLSIL.

The CDR3 loop is CATQGGSYEQYF. The CDR3 nucleotides read TGTGCTACCCAAGGGGGATCCTACGAGCAGTACTTC. The genes are TRBV12-5 and TRBJ2-7; D may be TRBD1 (6 bases). Germline values: CDR1 LGHNT, CDR2 FRNRAP. This CDR3 has 12 residues. V lost 10 bases to trimming and J lost 1 base, with 11 bases between them.

This rearrangement joins TRBV5-4 to TRBJ1-1; D may be TRBD1 (5 bases). CDR1 is SGHNT, CDR2 YYREEE, per germline (reference sequence). V lost 4 bases and J lost 2, with 15 bases in between. The CDR3 loop spans 15 amino acids. The chain's CDR3 is CASSPGGRVNTEAFF. Here the CDR3 DNA reads TGTGCCAGCAGCCCTGGTGGCAGGGTAAACACTGAAGCTTTCTTT.